Here is one T cell receptor (beta chain) with its context. Its antigen is unidentified. Germline V gene sequence: CDR1 SGHTA, CDR2 FQGNSA. The germline V and J ends were trimmed by 1 base and 4 bases, with 5 bases remaining between them. The CDR3 runs to 14 residues. This specimen belongs to a study of glioma-infiltrating T cells after dendritic cell vaccination. The study, taken as a whole, reports: Few patients contributed both blood and tumor specimens.

Profiled with immunoSEQ multiplex PCR; TCRdb holds only in-frame clones, not every one. The table has approximately 110,000 clones, around 89% seen once. Time point defined: after dendritic cell vaccination, including at tumor progression/relapse. The origin of this receptor is a human donor with glioblastoma. V is TRBV7-2 and J is TRBJ1-6, with D hard to call. The sequences come from blood, collected after dendritic cell vaccination. In DNA, the CDR3 is TGTGCCAGCAGCTTAGGAGGGTATAATTCACCCCTCCACTTT. It specifies CASSLGGYNSPLHF.